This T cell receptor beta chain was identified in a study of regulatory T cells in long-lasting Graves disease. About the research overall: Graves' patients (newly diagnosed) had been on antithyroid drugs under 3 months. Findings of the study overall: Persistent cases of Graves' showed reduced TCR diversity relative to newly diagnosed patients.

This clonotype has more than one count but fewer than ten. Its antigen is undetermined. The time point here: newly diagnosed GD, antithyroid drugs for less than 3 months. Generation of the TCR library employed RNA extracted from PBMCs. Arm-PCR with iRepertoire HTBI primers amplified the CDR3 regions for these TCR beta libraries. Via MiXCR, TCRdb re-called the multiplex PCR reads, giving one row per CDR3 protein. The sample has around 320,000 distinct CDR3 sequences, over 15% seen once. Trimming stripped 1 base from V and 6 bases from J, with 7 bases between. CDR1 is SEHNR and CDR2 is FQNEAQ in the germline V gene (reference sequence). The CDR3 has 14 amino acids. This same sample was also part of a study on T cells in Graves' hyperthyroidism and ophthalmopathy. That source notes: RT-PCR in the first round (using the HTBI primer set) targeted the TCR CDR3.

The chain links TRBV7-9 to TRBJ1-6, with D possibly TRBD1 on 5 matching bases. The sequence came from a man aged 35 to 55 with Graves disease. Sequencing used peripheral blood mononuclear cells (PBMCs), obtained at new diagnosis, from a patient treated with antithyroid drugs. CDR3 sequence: CASSLEQGNSPLHF. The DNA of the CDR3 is TGTGCCAGCAGCTTAGAGCAGGGTAATTCACCCCTCCACTTT.